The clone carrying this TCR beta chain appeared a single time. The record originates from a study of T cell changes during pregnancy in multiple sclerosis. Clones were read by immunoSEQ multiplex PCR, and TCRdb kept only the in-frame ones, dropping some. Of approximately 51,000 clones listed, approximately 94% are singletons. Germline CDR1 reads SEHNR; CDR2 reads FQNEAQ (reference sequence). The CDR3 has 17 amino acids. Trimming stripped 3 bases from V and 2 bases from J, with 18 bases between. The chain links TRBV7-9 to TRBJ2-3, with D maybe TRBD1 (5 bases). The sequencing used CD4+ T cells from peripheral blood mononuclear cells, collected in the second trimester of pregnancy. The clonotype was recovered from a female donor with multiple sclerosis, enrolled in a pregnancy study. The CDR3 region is CASSFSRGPGYTDTQYF. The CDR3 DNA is TGTGCCAGCAGCTTTTCAAGGGGCCCCGGGTACACAGATACGCAGTATTTT.